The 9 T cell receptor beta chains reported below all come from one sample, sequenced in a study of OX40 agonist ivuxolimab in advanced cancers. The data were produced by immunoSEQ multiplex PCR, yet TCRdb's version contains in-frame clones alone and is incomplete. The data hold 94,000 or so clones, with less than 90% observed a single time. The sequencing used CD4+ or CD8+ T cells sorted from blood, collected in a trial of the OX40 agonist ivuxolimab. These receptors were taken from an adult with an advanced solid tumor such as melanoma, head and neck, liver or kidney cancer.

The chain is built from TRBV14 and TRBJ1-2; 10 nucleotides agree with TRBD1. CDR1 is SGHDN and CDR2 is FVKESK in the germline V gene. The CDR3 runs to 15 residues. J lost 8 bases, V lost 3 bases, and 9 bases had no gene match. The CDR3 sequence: CASSHSGTGARGYTF. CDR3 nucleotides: TGTGCCAGCAGCCACTCCGGGACAGGGGCTCGGGGCTACACCTTC.

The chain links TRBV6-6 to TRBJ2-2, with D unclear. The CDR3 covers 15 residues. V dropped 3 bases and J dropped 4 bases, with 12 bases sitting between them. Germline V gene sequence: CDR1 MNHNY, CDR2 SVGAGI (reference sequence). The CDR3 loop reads CASSYGRTTTGELFF. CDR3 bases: TGTGCCAGCAGTTATGGACGTACTACCACCGGGGAGCTGTTTTTT.

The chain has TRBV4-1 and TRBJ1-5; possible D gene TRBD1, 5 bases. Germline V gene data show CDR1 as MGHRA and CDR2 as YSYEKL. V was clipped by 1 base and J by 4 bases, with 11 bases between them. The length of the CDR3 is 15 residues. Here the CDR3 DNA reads TGCGCCAGCAGCCAAGGGGACCTACCTAATCAGCCCCAGCATTTT. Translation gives CASSQGDLPNQPQHF.

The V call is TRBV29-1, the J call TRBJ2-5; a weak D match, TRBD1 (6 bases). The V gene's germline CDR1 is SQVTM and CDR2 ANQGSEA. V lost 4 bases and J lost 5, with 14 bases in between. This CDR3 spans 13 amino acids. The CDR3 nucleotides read TGCAGCGTTGTGGCAGGGGTCGGGGAGACCCAGTACTTC. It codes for CSVVAGVGETQYF.

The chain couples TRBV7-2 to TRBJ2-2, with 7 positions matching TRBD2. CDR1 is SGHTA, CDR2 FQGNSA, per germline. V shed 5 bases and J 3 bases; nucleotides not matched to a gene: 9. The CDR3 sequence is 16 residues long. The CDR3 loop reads CASSPPAGWDTGELFF. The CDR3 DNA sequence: TGTGCCAGCAGCCCCCCAGCGGGGTGGGACACCGGGGAGCTGTTTTTT.

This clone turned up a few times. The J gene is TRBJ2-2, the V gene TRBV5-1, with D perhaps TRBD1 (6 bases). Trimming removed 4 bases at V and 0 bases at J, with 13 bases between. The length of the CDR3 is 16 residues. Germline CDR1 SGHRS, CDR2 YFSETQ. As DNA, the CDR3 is TGCGCCAGCAGCCGGACAGACCTCACGAACACCGGGGAGCTGTTTTTT. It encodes CASSRTDLTNTGELFF. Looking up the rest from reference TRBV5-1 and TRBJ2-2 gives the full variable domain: KAGVTQTPRYLIKTRGQQVTLSCSPISGHRSVSWYQQTPGQGLQFLFEYFSETQRNKGNFPGRFSGRQFSNSRSEMNVSTLELGDSALYLCASSRTDLTNTGELFFGEGSRLTVL.

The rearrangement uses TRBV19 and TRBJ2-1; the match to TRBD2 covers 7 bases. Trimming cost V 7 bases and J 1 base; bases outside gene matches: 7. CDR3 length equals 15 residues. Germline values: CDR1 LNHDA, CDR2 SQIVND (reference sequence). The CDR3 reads CASTTSGVSYNEQFF. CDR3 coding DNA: TGTGCCAGTACTACGAGCGGGGTATCCTACAATGAGCAGTTCTTC.

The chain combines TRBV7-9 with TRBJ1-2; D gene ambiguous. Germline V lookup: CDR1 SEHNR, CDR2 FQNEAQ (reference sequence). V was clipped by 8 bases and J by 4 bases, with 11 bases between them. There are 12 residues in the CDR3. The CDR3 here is CASPLPGYGYTF. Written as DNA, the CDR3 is TGTGCCAGCCCCCTTCCAGGCTATGGCTACACCTTC.

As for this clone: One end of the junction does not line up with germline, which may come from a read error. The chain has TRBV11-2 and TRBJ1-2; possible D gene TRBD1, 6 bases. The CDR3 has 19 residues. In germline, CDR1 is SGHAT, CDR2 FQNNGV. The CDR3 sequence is CANSLVIRGRVRVNYGYTF. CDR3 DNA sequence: TGTGCCAACAGCTTAGTAATTCGGGGGCGTGTCAGGGTAAACTATGGCTACACCTTC.